This T cell receptor beta chain was identified in a study of cytomegalovirus exposure and HLA in healthy donors. With 60 Vbeta and 13 Jbeta primers, the PCR was carried out. Source study methods: In a later analysis, approximately 73 million unique TCR beta chains included roughly 11 million shared by two or more donors. Some clones are missing from TCRdb's copy, which holds only in-frame ones; the method was immunoSEQ multiplex PCR. V, J and clone size are taken as reported in that table, and D and trimming were inferred from the DNA itself. Of about 200,000 clones in the sample, around 85% were seen once. This clonotype was obtained from a man between 50 and 59 years old in good health and CMV-seronegative. The sequencing input was PBMCs.

The CDR3 region is CSVDNKWDRGIGVPLAPENTEAFF. For the CDR3, the DNA is TGCAGCGTTGATAATAAATGGGACAGGGGGATTGGAGTCCCCTTGGCCCCCGAGAACACTGAAGCTTTCTTT. V usage is TRBV29-1 and J usage is TRBJ1-1, with TRBD1 identical over 11 bases. J gave up 1 base and V 3 bases, and 31 bases lay outside the gene matches. The CDR3 has 24 amino acids. The V gene's germline CDR1 is SQVTM and CDR2 ANQGSEA.